The 2 T cell receptor beta chains in this list originate from one sample, sequenced in a study of T cell changes during pregnancy in multiple sclerosis. Assay used: immunoSEQ multiplex PCR; TCRdb lists only in-frame clones, some missing. Of approximately 53,000 clones detected, over 90% appear once; the ten largest clones hold approximately 0.25%. The sequencing used CD4+ T cells from peripheral blood mononuclear cells, collected in the second trimester of pregnancy. The receptors stem from a female donor with multiple sclerosis, enrolled in a pregnancy study.

The CDR3 DNA is TGTGCCAGCAGCTTAGCCGGGACAGAGAATGAAAAACTGTTTTTT. Translating gives CASSLAGTENEKLFF. V is TRBV7-9 and J is TRBJ1-4; 7 nucleotides line up with TRBD1. Germline lookup yields CDR1 SEHNR and CDR2 FQNEAQ (reference sequence). V shed 0 bases and J 5 bases; nucleotides not matched to a gene: 3. This CDR3 contains 15 residues.

The rearrangement joins TRBV7-9 to TRBJ2-7, with 7 bases matching TRBD1. The germline gives CDR1 SEHNR, CDR2 FQNEAQ (reference sequence). Losses at the gene ends were 1 base for V and 2 bases for J; bases not matched to a gene: 2. This CDR3 has 14 residues. CDR3 in amino acids: CASSLDGQAYEQYF. The CDR3, as DNA: TGTGCCAGCAGCTTAGACGGACAGGCCTACGAGCAGTACTTC.